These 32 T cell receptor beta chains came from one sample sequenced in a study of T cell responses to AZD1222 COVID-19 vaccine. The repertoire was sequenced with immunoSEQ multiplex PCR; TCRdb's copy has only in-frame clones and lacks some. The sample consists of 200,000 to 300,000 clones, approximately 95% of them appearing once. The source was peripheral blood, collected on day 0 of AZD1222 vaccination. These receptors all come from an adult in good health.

The DNA for the CDR3 is TGTGCCAGCAGCGCGGACGGTTCAAATCAGCCCCAGCATTTT. It specifies CASSADGSNQPQHF. The rearrangement uses TRBV7-2 and TRBJ1-5; no firm D call. Per germline, CDR1 SGHTA and CDR2 FQGNSA. The germline V and J ends were trimmed by 5 bases and 4 bases, with 12 bases remaining between them. There are 14 residues in the CDR3.

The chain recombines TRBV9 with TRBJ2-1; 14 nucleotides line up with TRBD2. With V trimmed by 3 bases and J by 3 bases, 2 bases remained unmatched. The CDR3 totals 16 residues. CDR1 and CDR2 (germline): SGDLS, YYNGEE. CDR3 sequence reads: CASSEGLAGVYNEQFF. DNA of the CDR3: TGTGCCAGCAGCGAGGGACTAGCGGGGGTCTACAATGAGCAGTTCTTC.

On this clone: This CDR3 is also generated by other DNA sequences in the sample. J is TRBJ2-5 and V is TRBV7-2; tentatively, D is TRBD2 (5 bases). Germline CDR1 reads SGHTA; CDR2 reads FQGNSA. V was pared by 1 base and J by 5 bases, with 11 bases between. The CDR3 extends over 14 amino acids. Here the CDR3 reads CASSLGTGGETQYF. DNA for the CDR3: TGTGCCAGCAGCTTAGGCACTGGAGGCGAGACCCAGTACTTC.

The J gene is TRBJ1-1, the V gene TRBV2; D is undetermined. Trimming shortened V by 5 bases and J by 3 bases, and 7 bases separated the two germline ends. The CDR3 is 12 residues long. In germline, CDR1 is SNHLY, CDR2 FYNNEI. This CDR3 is CASSNTYTEAFF. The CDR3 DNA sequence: TGTGCCAGCAGTAACACTTACACTGAAGCTTTCTTT.

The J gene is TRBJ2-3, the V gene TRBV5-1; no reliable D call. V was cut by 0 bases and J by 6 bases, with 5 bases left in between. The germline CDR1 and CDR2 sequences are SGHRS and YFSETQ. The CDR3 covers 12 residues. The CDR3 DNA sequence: TGCGCCAGCAGCTTGGAAGGGGATACGCAGTATTTT. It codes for CASSLEGDTQYF.

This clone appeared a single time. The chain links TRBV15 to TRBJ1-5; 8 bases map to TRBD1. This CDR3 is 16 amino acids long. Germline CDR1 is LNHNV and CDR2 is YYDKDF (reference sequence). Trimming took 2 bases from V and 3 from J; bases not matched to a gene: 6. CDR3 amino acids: CATSRMTGDLNQPQHF. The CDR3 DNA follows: TGTGCCACCAGCAGAATGACAGGGGACCTCAATCAGCCCCAGCATTTT.

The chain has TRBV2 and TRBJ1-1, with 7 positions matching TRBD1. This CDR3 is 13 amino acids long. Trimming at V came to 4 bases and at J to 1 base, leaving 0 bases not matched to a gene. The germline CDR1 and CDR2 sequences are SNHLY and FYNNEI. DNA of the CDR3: TGTGCCAGCAGTGGGGACAGGAACACTGAAGCTTTCTTT. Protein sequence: CASSGDRNTEAFF.

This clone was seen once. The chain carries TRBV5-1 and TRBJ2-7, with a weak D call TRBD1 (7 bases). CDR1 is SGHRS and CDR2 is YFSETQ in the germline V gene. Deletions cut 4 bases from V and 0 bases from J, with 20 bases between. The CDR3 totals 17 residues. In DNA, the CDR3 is TGCGCCAGCAGCCCGGCGGGACAGCAAAGATCCTCCTACGAGCAGTACTTC. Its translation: CASSPAGQQRSSYEQYF.

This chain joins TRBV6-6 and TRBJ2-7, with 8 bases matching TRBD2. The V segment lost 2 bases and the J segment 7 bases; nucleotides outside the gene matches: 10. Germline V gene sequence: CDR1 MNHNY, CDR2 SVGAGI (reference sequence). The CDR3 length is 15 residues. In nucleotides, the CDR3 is TGTGCCAGCAGTTACCGGGCGGGGGGCCCCTCGGAGCAGTACTTC. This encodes CASSYRAGGPSEQYF.

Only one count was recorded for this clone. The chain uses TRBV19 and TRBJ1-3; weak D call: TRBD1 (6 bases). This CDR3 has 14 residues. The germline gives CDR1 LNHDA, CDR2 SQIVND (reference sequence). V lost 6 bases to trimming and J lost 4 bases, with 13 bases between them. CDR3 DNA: TGTGCCAGTAGGTTTTGGACAGCCGGAAACACCATATATTTT. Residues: CASRFWTAGNTIYF.

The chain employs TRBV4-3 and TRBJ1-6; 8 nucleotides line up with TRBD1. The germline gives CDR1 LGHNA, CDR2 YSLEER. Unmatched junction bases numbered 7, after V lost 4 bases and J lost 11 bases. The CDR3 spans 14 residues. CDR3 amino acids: CASSPTRQGTPLHF. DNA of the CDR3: TGCGCCAGCAGCCCTACCCGACAGGGGACACCCCTCCACTTT.

CDR3 sequence reads: CATSDLRTEDTGELFF. DNA of the CDR3: TGTGCCACCAGTGATTTGCGGACAGAGGACACCGGGGAGCTGTTTTTT. The chain couples TRBV24-1 to TRBJ2-2; tentatively, D is TRBD1 (6 bases). The V end was cut by 0 bases, the J end by 3 bases, with 10 bases between. Germline loops: CDR1 KGHDR, CDR2 SFDVKD. The CDR3 covers 16 residues.

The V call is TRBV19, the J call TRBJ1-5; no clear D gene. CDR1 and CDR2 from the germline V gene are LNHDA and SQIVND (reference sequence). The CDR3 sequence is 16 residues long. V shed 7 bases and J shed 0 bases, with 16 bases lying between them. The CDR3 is CASIRTRESSNQPQHF. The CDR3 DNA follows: TGTGCCAGTATTCGGACCCGGGAGAGTAGCAATCAGCCCCAGCATTTT.

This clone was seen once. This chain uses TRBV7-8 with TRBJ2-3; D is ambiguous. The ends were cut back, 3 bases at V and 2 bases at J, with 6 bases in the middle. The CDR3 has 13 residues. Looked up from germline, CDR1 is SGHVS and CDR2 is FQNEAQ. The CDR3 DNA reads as TGTGCCAGCAGCTTCGGAGTCACAGATACGCAGTATTTT. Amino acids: CASSFGVTDTQYF. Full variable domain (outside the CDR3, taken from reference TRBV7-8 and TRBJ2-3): GAGVSQSPRYKVAKRGQDVALRCDPISGHVSLFWYQQALGQGPEFLTYFQNEAQLDKSGLPSDRFFAERPEGSVSTLKIQRTQQEDSAVYLCASSFGVTDTQYFGPGTRLTVL.

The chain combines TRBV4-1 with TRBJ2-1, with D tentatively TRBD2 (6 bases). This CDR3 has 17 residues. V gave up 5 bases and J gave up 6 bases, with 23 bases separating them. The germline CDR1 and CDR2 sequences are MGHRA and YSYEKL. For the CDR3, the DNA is TGCGCCAGCAGCTCCCGGGCAGCGGGCTTGGCCCCCAATGAGCAGTTCTTC. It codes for CASSSRAAGLAPNEQFF.

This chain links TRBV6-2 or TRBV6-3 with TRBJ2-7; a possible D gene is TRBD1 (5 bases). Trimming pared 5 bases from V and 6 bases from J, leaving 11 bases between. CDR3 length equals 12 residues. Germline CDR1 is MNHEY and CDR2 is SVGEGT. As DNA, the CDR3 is TGTGCCAGCAGTAGGGTTAGGGGCGAGCAGTACTTC. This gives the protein CASSRVRGEQYF.

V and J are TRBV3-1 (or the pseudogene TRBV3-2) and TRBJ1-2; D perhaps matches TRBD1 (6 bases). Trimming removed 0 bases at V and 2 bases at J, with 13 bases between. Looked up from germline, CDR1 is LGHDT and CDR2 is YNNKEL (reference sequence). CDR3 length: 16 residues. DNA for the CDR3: TGTGCCAGCAGCCAAGATTGGGGGGGCGGGAACTATGGCTACACCTTC. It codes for CASSQDWGGGNYGYTF.

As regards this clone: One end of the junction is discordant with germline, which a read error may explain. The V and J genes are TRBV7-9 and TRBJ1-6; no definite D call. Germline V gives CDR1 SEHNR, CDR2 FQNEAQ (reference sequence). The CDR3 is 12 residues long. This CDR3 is CASSQEMTDLNF. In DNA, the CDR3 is TGTGCCAGCAGCCAAGAGATGACGGACCTCAACTTT.

The CDR3 nucleotides read TGTGCCAGCAGCTTAGGTCAGGCGGAGACCCAGTACTTC. It is translated as CASSLGQAETQYF. V is TRBV7-2 and J is TRBJ2-5, with D uncertain. Per the germline V gene, CDR1 is SGHTA and CDR2 is FQGNSA. The CDR3 is 13 residues long. With 1 base removed from V and 5 bases from J, the gap between germline ends came to 8 bases.

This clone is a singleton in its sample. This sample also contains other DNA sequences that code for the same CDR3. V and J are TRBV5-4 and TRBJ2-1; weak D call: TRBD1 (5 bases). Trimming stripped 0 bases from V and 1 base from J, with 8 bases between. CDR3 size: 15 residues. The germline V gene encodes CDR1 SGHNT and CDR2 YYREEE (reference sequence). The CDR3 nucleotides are TGTGCCAGCAGCTTGGGGGGCTCATCCTACAATGAGCAGTTCTTC. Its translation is CASSLGGSSYNEQFF.

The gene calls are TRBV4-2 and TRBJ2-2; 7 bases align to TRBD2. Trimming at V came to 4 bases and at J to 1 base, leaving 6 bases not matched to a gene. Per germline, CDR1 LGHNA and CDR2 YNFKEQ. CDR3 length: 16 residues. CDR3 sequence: CASSPRTSLNTGELFF. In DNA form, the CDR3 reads TGTGCCAGCAGCCCGAGGACTAGTTTGAACACCGGGGAGCTGTTTTTT.

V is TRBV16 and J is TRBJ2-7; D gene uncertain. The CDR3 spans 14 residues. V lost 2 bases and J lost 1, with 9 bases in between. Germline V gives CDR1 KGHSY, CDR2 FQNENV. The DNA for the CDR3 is TGTGCCAGCAGCCAAATCCAGAATTCCTACGAGCAGTACTTC. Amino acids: CASSQIQNSYEQYF.

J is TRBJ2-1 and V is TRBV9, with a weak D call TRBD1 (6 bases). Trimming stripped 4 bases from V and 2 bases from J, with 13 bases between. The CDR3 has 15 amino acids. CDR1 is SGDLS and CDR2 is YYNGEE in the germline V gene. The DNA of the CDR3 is TGTGCCAGCAGCCCCGCAGGGGCCGCCTACAATGAGCAGTTCTTC. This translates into CASSPAGAAYNEQFF.

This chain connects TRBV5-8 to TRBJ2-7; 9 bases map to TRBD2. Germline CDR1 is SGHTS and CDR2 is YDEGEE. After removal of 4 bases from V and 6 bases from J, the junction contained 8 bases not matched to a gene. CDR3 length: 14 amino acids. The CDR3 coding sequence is TGTGCCAGCAGCACGCGGGGACTAGCTGCCGAGCAGTACTTC. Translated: CASSTRGLAAEQYF.

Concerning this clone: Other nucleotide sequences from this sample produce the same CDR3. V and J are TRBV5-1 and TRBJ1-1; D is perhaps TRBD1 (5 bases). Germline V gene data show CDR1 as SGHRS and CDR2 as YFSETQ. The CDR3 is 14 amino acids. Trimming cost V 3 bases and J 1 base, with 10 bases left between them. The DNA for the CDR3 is TGCGCCAGCAGCTCGGGACGGGGGAACACTGAAGCTTTCTTT. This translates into CASSSGRGNTEAFF.

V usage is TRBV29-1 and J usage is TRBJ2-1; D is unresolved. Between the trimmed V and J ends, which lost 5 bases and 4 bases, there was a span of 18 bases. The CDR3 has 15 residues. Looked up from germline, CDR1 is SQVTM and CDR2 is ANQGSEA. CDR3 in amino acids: CSVNGGLTGYNEQFF. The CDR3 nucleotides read TGCAGCGTTAACGGTGGGCTTACTGGGTACAATGAGCAGTTCTTC.

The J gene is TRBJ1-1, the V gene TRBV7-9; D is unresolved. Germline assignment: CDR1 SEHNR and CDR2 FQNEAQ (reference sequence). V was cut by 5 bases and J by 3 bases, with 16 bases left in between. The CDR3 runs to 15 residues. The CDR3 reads CASSPQTDIHTEAFF. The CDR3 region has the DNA TGTGCCAGCAGCCCACAAACAGATATCCACACTGAAGCTTTCTTT.

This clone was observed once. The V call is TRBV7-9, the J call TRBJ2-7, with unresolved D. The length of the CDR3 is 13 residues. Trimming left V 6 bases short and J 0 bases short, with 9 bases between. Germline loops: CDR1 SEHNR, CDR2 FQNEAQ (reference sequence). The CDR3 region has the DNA TGTGCCAGCAGAAATGGCTTCTCCTACGAGCAGTACTTC. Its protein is CASRNGFSYEQYF.

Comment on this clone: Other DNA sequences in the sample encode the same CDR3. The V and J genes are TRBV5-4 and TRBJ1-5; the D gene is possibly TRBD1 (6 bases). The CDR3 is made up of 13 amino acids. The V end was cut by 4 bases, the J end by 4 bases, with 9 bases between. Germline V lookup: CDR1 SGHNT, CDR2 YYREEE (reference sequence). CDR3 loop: CASSPDRNQPQHF. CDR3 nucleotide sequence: TGTGCCAGCAGCCCCGACAGGAATCAGCCCCAGCATTTT.

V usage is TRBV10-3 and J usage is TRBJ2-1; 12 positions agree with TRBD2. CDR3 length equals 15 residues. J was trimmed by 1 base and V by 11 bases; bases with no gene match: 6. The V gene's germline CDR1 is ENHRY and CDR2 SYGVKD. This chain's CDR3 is CASRLAGESYNEQFF. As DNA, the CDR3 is TGTGCCTCAAGACTAGCGGGGGAATCCTACAATGAGCAGTTCTTC.

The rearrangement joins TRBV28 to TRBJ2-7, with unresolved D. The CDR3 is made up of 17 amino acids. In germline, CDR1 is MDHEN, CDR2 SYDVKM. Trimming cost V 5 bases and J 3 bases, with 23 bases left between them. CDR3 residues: CASSPSVSLVARYEQYF. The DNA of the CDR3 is TGTGCCAGCAGTCCCAGTGTGTCCCTAGTCGCACGCTACGAGCAGTACTTC.

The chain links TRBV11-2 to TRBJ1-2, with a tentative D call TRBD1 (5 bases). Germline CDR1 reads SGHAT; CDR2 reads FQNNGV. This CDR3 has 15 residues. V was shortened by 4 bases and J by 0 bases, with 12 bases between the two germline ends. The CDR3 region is CASSYRDGANYGYTF. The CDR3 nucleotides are TGTGCCAGCAGCTACCGGGACGGAGCTAACTATGGCTACACCTTC.